This T cell receptor beta chain was sequenced in a study of shared clonotypes between healthy human individuals (dated by TCRdb to the early 2020s). For the study in its entirety: Three men and a couple of women, aged 18 to 49 years, made up the cohort. For each donor, CD4 naive and CD4 memory were each given three plates, CD8 naive was given two plates, and CD8 memory was given one plate. Blood TCR repertoires of roughly five healthy adults were deeply sequenced to estimate repertoire size and the extent of clonotype sharing between individuals. Libraries were prepared and TCR repertoires were sequenced by different laboratories using diverse techniques, in order to increase sequencing depth and limit assay-specific biases. Leukapheresis yielded between about 0.94 and 9.5 billion PBMCs per donor. What the study reported, not specific to this receptor: Based on pairwise subsampling, the degree of clonotype sharing among donors was expected to be affected by sequencing depth. Larger estimated clonotype richness was generally found for naive subsets than for memory subsets. Rarefaction of sorted-subset datasets indicated incomplete sequencing despite the large sequencing depth. When several donors were compared, the shared fraction of clonotypes was about 5.2% for naive CD4, approximately 3.5% for naive CD8, 2.3% for memory CD4, and 0.4% for memory CD8. Because the study included only a small number of donors, the genetic and exposure-history diversity represented was limited. Higher generation probabilities were observed for clonotypes shared by all four sorted-subset donors than for non-shared clonotypes. Only blood was sampled, and tissue TCR repertoires likely differ from those in blood.

To note about this clone: What antigen it recognizes has not been identified. Base qualities are missing; no much larger clone stands one base away.

CDR1 and CDR2 are drawn from the germline V gene (reference sequence): MNHEY, SMNVEV. The CDR3, cysteine through phenylalanine, is 15 amino acids long. The entry retains the CDR3 DNA only, 45 bases that are in frame from base 1. At the junction V is shortened by 6 bases and J by 0 bases, with 11 bases in between. The donors were healthy, HIV-negative adults who had no recently reported acute infections or vaccinations. Only Caucasian adults living in Nashville, Tennessee, USA were represented among the donors. CD4+ T cells were enriched by magnetic negative selection; naive cells were then positively selected on CD45RA, and the negative fraction formed the memory subset. Blood was obtained by leukapheresis, after which PBMCs were separated by Ficoll-Histopaque density gradient centrifugation and cryopreserved in liquid nitrogen vapor phase. Purity and quantity of every magnetically sorted T cell population were checked by analytical flow cytometry. Genomic DNA was isolated from every sorted fraction and measured by UV absorbance on a Nanodrop 2000c.

Using the deep immunoSEQ assay, TCR CDR3 regions were amplified from genomic DNA by multiplex PCR. Extracted genomic DNA from each cell subset was distributed evenly across all wells of several immunoSEQ 96-well plates, and each plate was treated as a replicate. For sorted subsets, each replicate PCR was loaded with about 200 ng genomic DNA, equivalent to roughly 30,000 T cell genomes. Purified libraries were quantified with a Qubit 3.0 fluorometer, sized on a Bioanalyzer 2100, and re-quantified with the KAPA Library Quantification kit. Each immunoSEQ 96-well plate was sequenced on its own single-read 150-cycle Illumina NextSeq 550 flow cell. Concerning the study's data processing: Because only junctional sequences without quality scores were contained in the immunoSEQ output, filtering matching that applied to full-length reads could not be performed. Sequences were annotated with PyIR, a Python wrapper for IgBLAST v1.9, and V/J genes and CDR3 were assigned using IMGT germline references. Reads were removed for weak V/J assignments (E-value above 1e-6), missing CDR3, stop codons, out-of-frame junctions, or ambiguous translated residues. V3J clonotypes were defined as sequences sharing an identical inferred V gene, J gene, and CDR3 amino acid sequence. The percentage overlap between two repertoires was calculated by dividing the number of shared unique clonotypes by the size of the smaller repertoire. Repertoire richness was assessed with RTK rarefaction, the Chao1 estimator, and Recon v2.1 estimates of unobserved clonotypes. For all TCRbeta clonotypes obtained by the gDNA method from four donors, generation probabilities were computed with OLGA. TCRdb retrieved this table from immuneACCESS and kept in-frame rearrangements only. Not all clones are present; in checked studies, unresolved V genes account for under half, and no reason is known for the remainder. D and trimming come from the DNA, and the V and J calls and clone size come from that table. The sample includes roughly 2,500,000 clones, with 90% to 95% observed a single time. The ten largest clones represent 0.36% of the sample.

Here the chain combines TRBV27 and TRBJ2-2, with no confident D gene call. The sample taken for sequencing was naive CD4+ T cells from PBMCs. What the cell subset or site label conveys for this sample: CD45RA+ positively selected. This clonotype was sampled from a man aged 18 to 29 in good health. Some clones in this sample may be carry-over from other donors' samples. The bases read TGTGCCAGCAGCCGCAAGAAAGCGAACACCGGGGAGCTGTTTTTT. Translated, this gives CASSRKKANTGELFF.